This is a list of T cell receptor beta chains from one sample in a study of early T cells in non-severe SARS-CoV-2 infection. TCRdb ran MiXCR on the 5' RACE reads and lists one entry per CDR3 protein. Of around 99,000 distinct CDR3 sequences listed, 11% were seen once; the top ten hold about 7.6%. Sequences were obtained from whole blood. These receptor sequences come from an adult who was a healthcare worker with PCR-confirmed SARS-CoV-2 infection or an uninfected control (not recorded which). Each CDR3 is given with its conserved first and last residue. The D gene is left open where the match is weak. Clone size is stated in some rows and not others, as once, few, many or a class when expanded.

TRBD1,TRBV29-1,TRBJ1-1,11,.,CSVDRGIEAFF,TGCAGCGTTGACAGGGGGATTGAAGCTTTCTTT
.,TRBV2,TRBJ1-6,15,.,CASRRWRDLNSPLHF,TGTGCCAGCAGGCGGTGGAGAGATCTTAATTCACCCCTCCACTTT
.,TRBV25-1,TRBJ1-1,14,.,CASSLSGRDTEAFF,TGTGCCAGCAGTTTGTCAGGGCGGGACACTGAAGCTTTCTTT
TRBD1,TRBV12-3/TRBV12-4,TRBJ1-2,15,.,CASSFGTGAPDGYTF,TGTGCCAGCAGTTTCGGGACAGGGGCCCCCGATGGCTACACCTTC
.,TRBV6-5,TRBJ1-1,12,.,CASNGGTDEAFF,TGTGCCAGCAACGGGGGGACGGATGAAGCTTTCTTT
TRBD2,TRBV5-1,TRBJ2-7,13,few,CASRSSGGYEQYF,TGCGCCAGCAGGTCTAGCGGCGGCTACGAGCAGTACTTC
TRBD2,TRBV5-5,TRBJ2-1,16,many,CASSPGTSGSYNEQFF,TGTGCCAGCAGCCCAGGGACTAGCGGCTCCTACAATGAGCAGTTCTTC
TRBD2,TRBV2,TRBJ2-3,13,many,CASREAGRDTQYF,TGTGCCAGCAGGGAAGCGGGACGCGATACGCAGTATTTT
.,TRBV20-1,TRBJ2-1,11,few,CSAASINEQFF,TGCAGTGCCGCTTCGATAAATGAGCAGTTCTTC
TRBD2,TRBV5-4,TRBJ2-1,15,.,CASSQGLAGHNEQFF,TGTGCCAGCAGCCAGGGTCTAGCGGGGCACAATGAGCAGTTCTTC
TRBD2,TRBV13,TRBJ2-3,16,.,CASTERERVGTDTQYF,TGTGCCAGCACAGAGCGGGAGAGAGTTGGGACAGATACGCAGTATTTT
.,TRBV12-3/TRBV12-4,TRBJ2-7,13,many,CASSFDVRYEQYF,TGTGCCAGCAGTTTTGACGTACGCTACGAGCAGTACTTC
TRBD2,TRBV6-2/TRBV6-3,TRBJ2-1,14,many,CASSGEREVNEQFF,TGTGCCAGCAGCGGTGAGCGGGAGGTAAATGAGCAGTTCTTC
.,TRBV6-5,TRBJ1-1,16,few,CASSYSGGRGNTEAFF,TGTGCCAGCAGTTACTCGGGTGGCAGGGGGAACACTGAAGCTTTCTTT
.,TRBV6-1,TRBJ2-7,12,many,CASKAATYEQYF,TGTGCCAGCAAGGCAGCCACCTACGAGCAGTACTTC
.,TRBV12-3/TRBV12-4,TRBJ1-6,17,many,CASSLGTLGSYNSPLHF,TGTGCCAGCAGCCTGGGGACATTGGGCTCCTATAATTCACCCCTCCACTTT
.,TRBV6-5,TRBJ2-3,13,.,CASSWESPGTQYF,TGTGCCAGCAGTTGGGAGAGTCCTGGTACGCAGTATTTT
.,TRBV20-1,TRBJ2-5,13,many,CSAAPGPGETQYF,TGCAGTGCTGCCCCCGGTCCGGGGGAGACCCAGTACTTC
TRBD1,TRBV20-1,TRBJ2-3,20,.,CSASGRGRVRRPPPADTQYF,TGCAGTGCTAGCGGCAGGGGGCGCGTTAGGAGACCGCCCCCAGCAGATACGCAGTATTTT
TRBD1,TRBV10-3,TRBJ2-7,14,many,CAISEGTGSYEQYF,TGTGCCATCAGTGAAGGGACAGGGTCCTACGAGCAGTACTTC
.,TRBV12-3/TRBV12-4,TRBJ1-1,11,many,CASRKNTEAFF,TGTGCCAGCAGAAAAAACACTGAAGCTTTCTTT
TRBD2,TRBV27,TRBJ2-1,15,many,CASSLSAGGLNEQFF,TGTGCCAGCAGTTTATCGGCGGGAGGTCTTAATGAGCAGTTCTTC
TRBD2,TRBV7-2,TRBJ2-1,15,many,CASSSGLAAYNEQFF,TGTGCCAGCAGCTCGGGACTAGCGGCCTACAATGAGCAGTTCTTC
.,TRBV18,TRBJ2-7,15,.,CVSSSPRGEHYEQYF,TGTGTCAGCTCATCGCCGAGGGGGGAACACTACGAGCAGTACTTC
TRBD1,TRBV27,TRBJ2-7,14,.,CASSLTGRGYEQYF,TGTGCCAGCAGTTTAACCGGCAGGGGGTACGAGCAGTACTTC
TRBD1,TRBV9,TRBJ2-3,15,many,CASSVGDRATDTQYF,TGTGCCAGCAGCGTAGGGGACAGGGCCACAGATACGCAGTATTTT
.,TRBV28,TRBJ2-1,18,many,CASRHNPASSRSVNEQFF,TGTGCCAGCAGGCATAATCCGGCTAGCTCAAGGTCGGTCAATGAGCAGTTCTTC
.,TRBV6-1,TRBJ2-6,14,few,CASSDEGGHPVLTF,TGTGCCAGCAGTGACGAAGGGGGACATCCCGTCCTGACTTTC
.,TRBV5-1,TRBJ2-7,17,few,CASSLSRELALGDEQYF,TGCGCCAGCAGCTTGTCACGCGAACTAGCCCTCGGTGACGAGCAGTACTTC
TRBD2,TRBV5-1,TRBJ2-1,15,.,CASRRAGGTYNEQFF,TGCGCCAGCCGAAGAGCGGGAGGGACCTACAATGAGCAGTTCTTC
.,TRBV30,TRBJ1-5,14,many,CAWSKIPREQPQHF,TGTGCCTGGAGCAAGATCCCCCGGGAACAGCCCCAGCATTTT
.,TRBV9,TRBJ2-7,15,many,CASSETGGASDEQYF,TGTGCCAGCAGCGAAACGGGGGGCGCTTCGGACGAGCAGTACTTC
.,TRBV30,TRBJ2-7,15,many,CAWSRLTSGLYEQYF,TGTGCCTGGAGCCGCCTGACCAGCGGACTCTACGAGCAGTACTTC
.,TRBV28,TRBJ2-1,13,.,CASSLKTSREQFF,TGTGCCAGCAGTTTAAAAACTAGCAGGGAGCAGTTCTTC
.,TRBV2,TRBJ2-3,20,many,CAARVGGRRTQPDDTDTQYF,TGTGCCGCCCGGGTAGGGGGAAGGAGAACACAGCCCGACGACACAGATACGCAGTATTTT
TRBD2,TRBV20-1,TRBJ2-1,14,few,CSARAVAGWDEQFF,TGCAGTGCTAGAGCGGTAGCGGGATGGGATGAGCAGTTCTTC
TRBD1,TRBV20-1,TRBJ1-2,13,many,CSARRQGAFGYTF,TGCAGTGCCAGAAGACAGGGGGCTTTTGGCTACACCTTC
TRBD2,TRBV4-1,TRBJ2-7,18,.,CASSQAALRTSFTYEQYF,TGCGCCAGCAGCCAAGCTGCCCTTAGGACTAGCTTTACTTACGAGCAGTACTTC
TRBD1,TRBV5-1,TRBJ2-1,14,many,CASSLGDRYNEQFF,TGCGCCAGCAGCTTGGGGGACAGGTACAATGAGCAGTTCTTC
TRBD1,TRBV2,TRBJ2-7,15,.,CATTAGTGMTYEQYF,TGTGCCACCACTGCCGGGACAGGGATGACCTACGAGCAGTACTTC
TRBD1,TRBV4-1,TRBJ1-1,16,many,CASSLAETTGRTEAFF,TGCGCCAGCAGCCTCGCAGAAACGACAGGGAGGACTGAAGCTTTCTTT
.,TRBV6-5,TRBJ2-5,14,many,CASSFNPVQETQYF,TGTGCCAGCAGTTTTAATCCGGTCCAAGAGACCCAGTACTTC
.,TRBV6-2/TRBV6-3,TRBJ2-1,14,many,CASSYQPEANEQFF,TGTGCCAGCAGTTACCAACCAGAAGCCAATGAGCAGTTCTTC
.,TRBV20-1,TRBJ2-1,12,many,CSARSLLHEQFF,TGCAGTGCTAGATCTCTACTTCATGAGCAGTTCTTC
TRBD1,TRBV28,TRBJ2-2,12,.,CATRDRPGELFF,TGTGCCACCAGGGACAGACCTGGGGAGCTGTTTTTT
.,TRBV6-5,TRBJ1-1,14,many,CASKGWAMNTEAFF,TGTGCCAGCAAAGGCTGGGCTATGAACACTGAAGCTTTCTTT
.,TRBV24-1,TRBJ1-5,14,many,CATSSVVSNQPQHF,TGTGCCACCAGTTCGGTTGTCAGCAATCAGCCCCAGCATTTT
TRBD1,TRBV7-2,TRBJ1-6,14,many,CASSSGQARSPLHF,TGTGCCAGCAGCTCGGGACAGGCTCGCTCACCCCTCCACTTT
.,TRBV4-1,TRBJ2-2,13,.,CASSQTGPGELFF,TGCGCCAGCAGCCAAACGGGGCCCGGGGAGCTGTTTTTT
TRBD2,TRBV20-1,TRBJ2-1,14,.,CSASSGREVNEQFF,TGCAGTGCTTCTAGCGGGAGAGAGGTCAATGAGCAGTTCTTC
TRBD2,TRBV3-1,TRBJ2-1,15,.,CVSSTGTSGSNEQFF,TGTGTCAGCAGCACCGGGACTAGCGGGAGTAATGAGCAGTTCTTC
.,TRBV30,TRBJ2-1,12,.,CAWGLNYNEQFF,TGTGCCTGGGGTCTGAACTACAATGAGCAGTTCTTC
TRBD2,TRBV11-2,TRBJ2-3,16,.,CASSLVSGSTTDTQYF,TGTGCCAGCAGCTTAGTTAGCGGGAGTACCACAGATACGCAGTATTTT
TRBD2,TRBV11-2,TRBJ2-7,15,few,CATEPGLAGGLEQYF,TGTGCCACAGAACCAGGGCTAGCGGGAGGGCTCGAGCAGTACTTC